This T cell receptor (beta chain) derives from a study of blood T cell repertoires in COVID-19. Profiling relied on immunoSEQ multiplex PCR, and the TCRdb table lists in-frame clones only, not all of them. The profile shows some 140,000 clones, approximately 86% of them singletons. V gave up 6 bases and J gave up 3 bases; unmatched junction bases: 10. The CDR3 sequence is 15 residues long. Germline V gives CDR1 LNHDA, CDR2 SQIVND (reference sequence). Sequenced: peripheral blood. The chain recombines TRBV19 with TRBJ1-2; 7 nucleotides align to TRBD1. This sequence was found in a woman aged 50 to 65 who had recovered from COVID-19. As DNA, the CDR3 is TGTGCCAGTAGCGTGGAGGGGGCCCCCTACTATGGCTACACCTTC. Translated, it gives CASSVEGAPYYGYTF.